This is a list of T cell receptor beta chains from one sample in a study of blood T cells in healthy people across ages. TCRdb called the 5' RACE reads again in MiXCR, with one record for every CDR3 protein. There are roughly 1.9 million distinct CDR3 sequences in the sample; roughly two fifths occur only once, and roughly 23% lies in the top ten. The source material was blood. All receptors derive from a human donor in good health. The CDR3 runs from the conserved cysteine through the conserved F or W. The D gene is left open where the match is weak. Clone size is shown for a subset of rows, as once, few, many or a class of expanded clone.

few,TRBV7-2,TRBJ2-7,NA,CASSLWGGQRGEQYF,TGTGCCAGCAGCTTGTGGGGGGGACAGAGGGGAGAGCAGTACTTC
NA,TRBV7-2,TRBJ2-7,NA,CASSFQPGAISYEQYF,TGTGCCAGCAGCTTTCAACCGGGGGCCATCTCCTACGAGCAGTACTTC
few,TRBV2,TRBJ2-3,NA,CASSQTSTDTQYF,TGTGCCAGCAGTCAGACTAGCACAGATACGCAGTATTTT
NA,TRBV6-5,TRBJ1-2,TRBD1,CASSKDRAPYGYTF,TGTGCCAGCAGTAAGGACAGGGCGCCCTATGGCTACACCTTC
NA,TRBV2,TRBJ2-5,TRBD2,CASSEALAGLAPTNEQYF,TGTGCCAGCAGTGAAGCATTGGCCGGACTAGCGCCTACCAATGAGCAGTACTTC
NA,TRBV20-1,TRBJ1-5,NA,CSARGTDDQPQHF,TGCAGTGCTAGAGGGACGGATGATCAGCCCCAGCATTTT
NA,TRBV20-1,TRBJ1-2,NA,CSAPREGKRKYGYTF,TGCAGTGCACCGAGGGAGGGGAAAAGGAAGTATGGCTACACCTTC
NA,TRBV6-1,TRBJ2-5,TRBD2,CASSTRTSGGAEETQYF,TGTGCCAGCAGCACACGGACTAGCGGGGGGGCAGAAGAGACCCAGTACTTC
many,TRBV4-3,TRBJ2-5,NA,CASSLQSGGETQYF,TGCGCCAGCAGCCTTCAAAGTGGGGGGGAGACCCAGTACTTC
few,TRBV18,TRBJ2-7,NA,CASSPTTGSGEQYF,TGTGCCAGCTCACCGACCACAGGGTCCGGCGAGCAGTACTTC
NA,TRBV29-1,TRBJ1-2,NA,CSALLGVDGYTF,TGCAGCGCCCTCCTGGGGGTCGACGGCTACACCTTC
NA,TRBV7-9,TRBJ2-2,NA,CASNTGPIDTGELFF,TGTGCCAGCAACACAGGCCCCATTGACACCGGGGAGCTGTTTTTT
NA,TRBV6-5,TRBJ2-5,NA,CASSYSGPPWQETQYF,TGTGCCAGCAGTTACTCGGGACCCCCCTGGCAAGAGACCCAGTACTTC
few,TRBV24-1,TRBJ2-1,TRBD2,CATSEAGTRVDDEQFF,TGTGCCACCAGTGAGGCCGGGACTAGAGTTGATGATGAGCAGTTCTTC
NA,TRBV29-1,TRBJ2-5,TRBD1,CSVEGWGTGGAETQYF,TGCAGCGTTGAAGGTTGGGGGACAGGGGGCGCGGAGACCCAGTACTTC
few,TRBV19,TRBJ2-4,NA,CASSMARAGSKNIQYF,TGTGCCAGTAGTATGGCTCGGGCAGGGTCCAAAAACATTCAGTACTTC
few,TRBV7-2,TRBJ2-5,TRBD1,CASSPGGQGIPETQYF,TGTGCCAGCAGCCCGGGGGGACAGGGGATTCCGGAGACCCAGTACTTC
few,TRBV12-3/TRBV12-4,TRBJ2-7,TRBD1,CASRNTGTDYEQYF,TGTGCCAGCAGGAATACCGGGACAGACTACGAGCAGTACTTC
NA,TRBV20-1,TRBJ2-1,NA,CSAETMWLSCNEQFF,TGCAGTGCGGAGACTATGTGGCTGAGCTGTAATGAGCAGTTCTTC
many,TRBV28,TRBJ1-5,NA,CASRGPNQPQHF,TGTGCCAGCAGGGGTCCCAATCAGCCCCAGCATTTT
few,TRBV20-1,TRBJ2-3,NA,CSARADRRGDTQYF,TGCAGTGCTAGAGCCGACAGGAGGGGGGATACGCAGTATTTT
NA,TRBV5-1,TRBJ1-5,NA,CASSFKSGQPQHF,TGCGCCAGCAGCTTTAAATCCGGCCAGCCCCAGCATTTT
few,TRBV4-1,TRBJ2-5,TRBD2,CASSQDITLAEPQDLYF,TGCGCCAGCAGCCAAGATATCACCCTAGCGGAGCCTCAGGACCTGTACTTC
NA,TRBV2,TRBJ2-7,TRBD2,CASSLPSGGFYEQYF,TGTGCCAGCAGCCTCCCCAGCGGGGGATTCTACGAGCAGTACTTC
NA,TRBV4-3,TRBJ2-3,TRBD2,CASSQDVPFTVSGAQGTQYF,TGCGCCAGCAGCCAAGATGTTCCGTTTACGGTTAGCGGGGCCCAAGGTACGCAGTATTTT
NA,TRBV5-1,TRBJ1-1,NA,CASSLAEGGSGTEAFF,TGCGCCAGCAGCTTGGCCGAGGGGGGCAGTGGCACTGAAGCTTTCTTT
few,TRBV6-5,TRBJ1-2,NA,CASSYRPGNPQRHYGYTF,TGTGCCAGCAGTTACAGACCCGGAAACCCCCAAAGGCACTATGGCTACACCTTC
NA,TRBV10-3,TRBJ2-7,NA,CAISVHGSYEQYF,TGTGCTATCAGTGTACACGGTTCCTACGAGCAGTACTTC
few,TRBV7-6,TRBJ2-7,TRBD1,CASSSHDRGHEQYF,TGTGCCAGCAGCTCACACGACAGGGGCCACGAGCAGTACTTC
NA,TRBV7-2,TRBJ1-1,NA,CTSSLVPSMNTEAFF,TGTACCAGCAGCTTAGTACCGTCCATGAACACTGAAGCTTTCTTT
NA,TRBV12-3/TRBV12-4,TRBJ2-5,NA,CASSPPSGPGETQYF,TGTGCCAGCAGCCCTCCGTCGGGGCCTGGTGAGACCCAGTACTTC
NA,TRBV7-2,TRBJ1-1,NA,CASSLRGLGAFF,TGTGCCAGCAGCTTGCGGGGGTTAGGAGCTTTCTTT
NA,TRBV6-5,TRBJ1-3,NA,CASRPGGEYGGNTIYF,TGTGCCAGCCGTCCGGGGGGCGAGTACGGTGGAAACACCATATATTTT
NA,TRBV6-6,TRBJ2-5,NA,CASSRGRVMETQYF,TGTGCCAGCAGCCGGGGCAGGGTGATGGAGACCCAGTACTTC
NA,TRBV3-1,TRBJ2-3,NA,CASSQRQVGTDTQYF,TGTGCCAGCAGCCAGCGACAGGTGGGGACAGATACGCAGTATTTT
few,TRBV5-1,TRBJ1-6,TRBD1,CASRPGTGDSPLHF,TGCGCCAGCAGACCCGGGACAGGGGACTCACCCCTCCACTTT